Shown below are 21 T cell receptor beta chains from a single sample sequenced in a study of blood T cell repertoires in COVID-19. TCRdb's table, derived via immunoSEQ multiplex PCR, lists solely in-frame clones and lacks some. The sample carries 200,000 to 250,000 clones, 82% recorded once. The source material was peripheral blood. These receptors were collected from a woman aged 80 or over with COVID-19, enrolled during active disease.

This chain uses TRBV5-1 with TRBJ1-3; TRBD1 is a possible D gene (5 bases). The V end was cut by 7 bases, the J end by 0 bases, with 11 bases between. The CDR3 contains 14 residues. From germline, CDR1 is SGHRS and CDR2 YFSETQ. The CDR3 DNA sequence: TGCGCCAGCGGGGACTTAAGCTCTGGAAACACCATATATTTT. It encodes CASGDLSSGNTIYF. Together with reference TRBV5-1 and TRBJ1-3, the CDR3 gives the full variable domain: KAGVTQTPRYLIKTRGQQVTLSCSPISGHRSVSWYQQTPGQGLQFLFEYFSETQRNKGNFPGRFSGRQFSNSRSEMNVSTLELGDSALYLCASGDLSSGNTIYFGEGSWLTVV.

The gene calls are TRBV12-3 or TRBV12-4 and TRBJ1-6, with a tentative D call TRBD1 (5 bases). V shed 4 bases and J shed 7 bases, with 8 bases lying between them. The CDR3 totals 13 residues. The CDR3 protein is CASSSGGNSPLHF. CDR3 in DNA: TGTGCCAGCAGTTCGGGGGGAAATTCACCCCTCCACTTT.

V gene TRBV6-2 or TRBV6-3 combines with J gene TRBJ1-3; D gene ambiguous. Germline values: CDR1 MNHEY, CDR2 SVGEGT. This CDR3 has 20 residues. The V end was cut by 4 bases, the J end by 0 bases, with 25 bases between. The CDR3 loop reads CASSWAGRTPTLSSGNTIYF. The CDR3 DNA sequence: TGTGCCAGCAGTTGGGCAGGTCGTACCCCGACCCTTTCCTCTGGAAACACCATATATTTT.

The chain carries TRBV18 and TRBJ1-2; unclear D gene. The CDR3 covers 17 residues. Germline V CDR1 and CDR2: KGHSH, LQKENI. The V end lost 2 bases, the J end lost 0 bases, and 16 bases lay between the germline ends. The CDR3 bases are TGTGCCAGCTCACCAAGTGTGCCAGGAAGAGCTAACTATGGCTACACCTTC. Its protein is CASSPSVPGRANYGYTF.

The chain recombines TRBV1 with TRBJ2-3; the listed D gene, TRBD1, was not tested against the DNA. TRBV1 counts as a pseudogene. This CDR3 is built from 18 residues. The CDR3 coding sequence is TGCACCAGCAGCCAAGATTCACCGGGACAGGCACTTCAGGATACGCAGTATTTT. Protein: CTSSQDSPGQALQDTQYF.

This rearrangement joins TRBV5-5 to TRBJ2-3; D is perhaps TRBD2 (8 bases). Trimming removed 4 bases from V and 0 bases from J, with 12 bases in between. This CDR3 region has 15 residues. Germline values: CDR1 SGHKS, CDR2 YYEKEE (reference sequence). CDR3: CASSREGASTDTQYF. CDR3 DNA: TGTGCCAGCAGCCGGGAGGGGGCGAGCACAGATACGCAGTATTTT.

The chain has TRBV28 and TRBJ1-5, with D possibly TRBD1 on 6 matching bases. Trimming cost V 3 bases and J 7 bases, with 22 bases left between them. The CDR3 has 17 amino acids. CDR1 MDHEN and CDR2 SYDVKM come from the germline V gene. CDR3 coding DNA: TGTGCCAGCAGTTTGGGGACGAAACAGGGTTTATGGCAGCCCCAGCATTTT. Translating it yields CASSLGTKQGLWQPQHF.

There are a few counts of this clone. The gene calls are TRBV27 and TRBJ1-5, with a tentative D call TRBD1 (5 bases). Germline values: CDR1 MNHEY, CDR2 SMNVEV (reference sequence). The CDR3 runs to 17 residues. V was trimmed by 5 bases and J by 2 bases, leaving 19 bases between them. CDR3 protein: CASSPKWGERGNQPQHF. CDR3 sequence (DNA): TGTGCCAGCAGTCCCAAATGGGGGGAGCGGGGCAATCAGCCCCAGCATTTT.

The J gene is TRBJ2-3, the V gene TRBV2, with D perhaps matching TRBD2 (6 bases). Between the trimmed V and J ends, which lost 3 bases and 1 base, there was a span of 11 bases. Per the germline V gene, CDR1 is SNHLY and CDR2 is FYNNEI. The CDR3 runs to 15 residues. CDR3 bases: TGTGCCAGCAGTGATAGGTCTAGCGGCACAGATACGCAGTATTTT. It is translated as CASSDRSSGTDTQYF.

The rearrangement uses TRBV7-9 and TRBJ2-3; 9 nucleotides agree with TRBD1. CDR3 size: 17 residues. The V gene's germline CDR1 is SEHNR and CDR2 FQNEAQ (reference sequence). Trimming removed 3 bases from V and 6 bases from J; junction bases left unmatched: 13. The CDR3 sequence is CASSLGQGTSGADTQYF. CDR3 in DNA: TGTGCCAGCAGCTTGGGACAGGGTACCTCAGGGGCGGATACGCAGTATTTT.

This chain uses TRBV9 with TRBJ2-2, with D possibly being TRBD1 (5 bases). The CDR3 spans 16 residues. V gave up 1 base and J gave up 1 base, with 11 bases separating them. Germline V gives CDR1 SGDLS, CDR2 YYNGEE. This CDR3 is CASSVWAGKNTGELFF. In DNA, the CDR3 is TGTGCCAGCAGCGTATGGGCAGGGAAGAACACCGGGGAGCTGTTTTTT. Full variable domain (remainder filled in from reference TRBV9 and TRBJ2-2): DSGVTQTPKHLITATGQRVTLRCSPRSGDLSVYWYQQSLDQGLQFLIQYYNGEERAKGNILERFSAQQFPDLHSELNLSSLELGDSALYFCASSVWAGKNTGELFFGEGSRLTVL.

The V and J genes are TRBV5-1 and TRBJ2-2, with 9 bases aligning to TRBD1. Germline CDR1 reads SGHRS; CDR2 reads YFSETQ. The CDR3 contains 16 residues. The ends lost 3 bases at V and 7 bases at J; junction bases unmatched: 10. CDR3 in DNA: TGCGCCAGCAGCTCTTTACAGGGGGCAGTAGGCGGGGAGCTGTTTTTT. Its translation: CASSSLQGAVGGELFF.

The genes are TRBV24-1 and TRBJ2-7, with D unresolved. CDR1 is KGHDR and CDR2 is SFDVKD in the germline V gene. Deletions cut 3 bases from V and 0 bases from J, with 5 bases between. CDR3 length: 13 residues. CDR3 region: CATSDPPSYEQYF. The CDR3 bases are TGTGCCACCAGTGATCCTCCCTCCTACGAGCAGTACTTC.

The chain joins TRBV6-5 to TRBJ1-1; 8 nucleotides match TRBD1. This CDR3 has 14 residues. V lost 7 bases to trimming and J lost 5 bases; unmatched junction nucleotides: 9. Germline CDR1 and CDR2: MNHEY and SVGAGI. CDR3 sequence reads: CASILTGGLTEAFF. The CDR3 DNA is TGTGCCAGCATTCTTACAGGGGGGTTAACTGAAGCTTTCTTT.

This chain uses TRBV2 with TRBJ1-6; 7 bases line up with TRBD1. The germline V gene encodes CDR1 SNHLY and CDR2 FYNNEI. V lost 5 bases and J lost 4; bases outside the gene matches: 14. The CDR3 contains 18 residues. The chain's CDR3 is CASSPPLTGNLYNSPLHF. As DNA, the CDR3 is TGTGCCAGCAGTCCCCCCTTGACAGGGAATTTATATAATTCACCCCTCCACTTT.

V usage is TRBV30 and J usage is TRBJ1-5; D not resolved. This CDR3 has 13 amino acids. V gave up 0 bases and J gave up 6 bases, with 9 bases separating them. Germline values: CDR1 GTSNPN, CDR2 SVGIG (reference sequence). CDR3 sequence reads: CAWSVRGGQPQHF. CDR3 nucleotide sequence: TGTGCCTGGAGTGTACGGGGAGGTCAGCCCCAGCATTTT.

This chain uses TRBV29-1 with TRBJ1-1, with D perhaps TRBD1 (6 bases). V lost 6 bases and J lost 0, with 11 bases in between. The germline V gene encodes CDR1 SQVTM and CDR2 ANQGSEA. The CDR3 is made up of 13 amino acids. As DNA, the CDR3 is TGCAGCGTGGGGACACCCATGAACACTGAAGCTTTCTTT. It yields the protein CSVGTPMNTEAFF.

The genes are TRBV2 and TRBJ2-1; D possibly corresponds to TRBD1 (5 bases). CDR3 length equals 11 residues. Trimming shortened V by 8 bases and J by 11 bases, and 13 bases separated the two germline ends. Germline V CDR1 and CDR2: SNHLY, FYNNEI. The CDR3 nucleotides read TGTGCCAGCTGGGGCACAGCTAAGCAGTTCTTC. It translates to CASWGTAKQFF.

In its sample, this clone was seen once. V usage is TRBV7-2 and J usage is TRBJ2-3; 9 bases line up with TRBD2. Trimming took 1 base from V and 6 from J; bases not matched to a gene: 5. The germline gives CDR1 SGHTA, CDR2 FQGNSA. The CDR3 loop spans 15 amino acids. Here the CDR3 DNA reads TGTGCCAGCAGCTTAGATAGCGGGAGACCGGATACGCAGTATTTT. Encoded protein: CASSLDSGRPDTQYF.

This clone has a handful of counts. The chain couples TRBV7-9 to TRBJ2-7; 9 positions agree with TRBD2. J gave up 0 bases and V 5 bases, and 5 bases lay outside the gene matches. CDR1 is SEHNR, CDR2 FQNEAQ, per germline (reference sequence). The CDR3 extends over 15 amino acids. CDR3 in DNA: TGTGCCAGCAGCCATAGCGGGAGAAGCTCCTACGAGCAGTACTTC. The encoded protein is CASSHSGRSSYEQYF. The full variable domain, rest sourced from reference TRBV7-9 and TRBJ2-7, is DTGVSQNPRHKITKRGQNVTFRCDPISEHNRLYWYRQTLGQGPEFLTYFQNEAQLEKSRLLSDRFSAERPKGSFSTLEIQRTEQGDSAMYLCASSHSGRSSYEQYFGPGTRLTVT.

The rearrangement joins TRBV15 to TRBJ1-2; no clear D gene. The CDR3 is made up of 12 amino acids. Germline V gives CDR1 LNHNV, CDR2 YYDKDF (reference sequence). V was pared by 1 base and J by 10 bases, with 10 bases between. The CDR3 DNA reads TGTGCCACCAGCAGAGCAGGCAGAAACTACACCTTC. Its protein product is CATSRAGRNYTF.